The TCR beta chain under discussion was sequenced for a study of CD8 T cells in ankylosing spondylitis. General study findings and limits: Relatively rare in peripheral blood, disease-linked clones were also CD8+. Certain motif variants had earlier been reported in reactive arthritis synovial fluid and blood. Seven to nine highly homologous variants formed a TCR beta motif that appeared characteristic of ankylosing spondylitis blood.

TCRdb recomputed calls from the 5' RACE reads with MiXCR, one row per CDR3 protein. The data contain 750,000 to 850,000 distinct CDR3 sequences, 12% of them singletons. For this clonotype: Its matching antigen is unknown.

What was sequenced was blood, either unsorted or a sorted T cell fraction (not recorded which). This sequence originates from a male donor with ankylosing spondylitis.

The CDR3 spells CASSDPSRDLGEAFF. DNA of the CDR3: TGCGCCAGCAGCGATCCCTCACGAGATTTGGGTGAAGCTTTCTTT. The chain combines TRBV10-1 with TRBJ1-1; no definite D call. V was clipped by 6 bases and J by 7 bases, with 21 bases between them. This CDR3 has 15 residues. Germline V lookup: CDR1 WNHNN, CDR2 SYGVQD (reference sequence).